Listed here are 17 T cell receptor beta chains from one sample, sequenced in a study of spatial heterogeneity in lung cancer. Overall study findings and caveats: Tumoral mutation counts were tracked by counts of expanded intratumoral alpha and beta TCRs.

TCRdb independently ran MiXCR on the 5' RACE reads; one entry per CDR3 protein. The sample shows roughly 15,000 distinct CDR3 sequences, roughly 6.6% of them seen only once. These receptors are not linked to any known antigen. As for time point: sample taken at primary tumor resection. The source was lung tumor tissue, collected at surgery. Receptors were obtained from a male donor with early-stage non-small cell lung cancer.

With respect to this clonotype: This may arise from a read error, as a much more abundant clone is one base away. CDR3 sequence (DNA): TGTGCCAGCACTCGGACGGTTCTCCCTGGAAACACCATATATTTT. Translated: CASTRTVLPGNTIYF. The chain recombines TRBV6-6 with TRBJ1-3, with D uncertain. CDR3 length: 15 amino acids. Deletions cut 7 bases from V and 2 bases from J, with 15 bases between. CDR1 and CDR2 from the germline V gene are MNHNY and SVGAGI (reference sequence).

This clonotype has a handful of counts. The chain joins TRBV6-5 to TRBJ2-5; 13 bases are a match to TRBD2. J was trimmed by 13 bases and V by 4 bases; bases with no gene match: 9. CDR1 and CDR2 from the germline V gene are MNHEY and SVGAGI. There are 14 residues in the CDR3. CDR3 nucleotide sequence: TGTGCCAGCAGTTCTAGGACTAGCGGGGGACGAACGTACTTC. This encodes CASSSRTSGGRTYF.

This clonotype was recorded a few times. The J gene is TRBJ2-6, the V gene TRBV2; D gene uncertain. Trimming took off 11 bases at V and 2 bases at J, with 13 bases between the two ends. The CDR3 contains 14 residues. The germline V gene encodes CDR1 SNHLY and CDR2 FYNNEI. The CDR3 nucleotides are TGTGCCGCCCATGGGATCCCTGGGGCCAACGTCCTGACTTTC. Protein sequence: CAAHGIPGANVLTF.

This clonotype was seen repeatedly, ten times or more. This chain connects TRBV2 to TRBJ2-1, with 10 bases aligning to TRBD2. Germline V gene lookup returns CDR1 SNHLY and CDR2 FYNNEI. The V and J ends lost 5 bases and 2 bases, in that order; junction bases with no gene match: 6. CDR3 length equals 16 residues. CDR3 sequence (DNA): TGTGCCAGCAGTTTGACTAGCGGGTTCACCTACAATGAGCAGTTCTTC. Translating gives CASSLTSGFTYNEQFF.

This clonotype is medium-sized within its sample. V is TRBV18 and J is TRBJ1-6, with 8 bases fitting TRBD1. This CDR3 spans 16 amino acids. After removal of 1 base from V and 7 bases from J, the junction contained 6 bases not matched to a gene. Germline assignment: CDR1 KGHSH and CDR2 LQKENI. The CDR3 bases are TGTGCCAGCTCACCACAAGCCGGGACAGGAAATTCACCCCTCCACTTT. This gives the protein CASSPQAGTGNSPLHF.

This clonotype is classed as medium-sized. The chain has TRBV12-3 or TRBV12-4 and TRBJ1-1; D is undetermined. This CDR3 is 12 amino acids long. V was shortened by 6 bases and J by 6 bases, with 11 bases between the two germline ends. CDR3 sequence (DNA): TGTGCCAGCAGCCGGGTGGGGTCTGAAGCTTTCTTT. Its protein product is CASSRVGSEAFF.

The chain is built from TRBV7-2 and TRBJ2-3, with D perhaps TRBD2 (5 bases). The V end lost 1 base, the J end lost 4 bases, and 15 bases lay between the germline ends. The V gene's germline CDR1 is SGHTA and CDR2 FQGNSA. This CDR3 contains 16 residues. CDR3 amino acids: CASSLGWRVESDTQYF. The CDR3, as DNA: TGTGCCAGCAGCTTAGGGTGGCGGGTGGAGTCAGATACGCAGTATTTT.

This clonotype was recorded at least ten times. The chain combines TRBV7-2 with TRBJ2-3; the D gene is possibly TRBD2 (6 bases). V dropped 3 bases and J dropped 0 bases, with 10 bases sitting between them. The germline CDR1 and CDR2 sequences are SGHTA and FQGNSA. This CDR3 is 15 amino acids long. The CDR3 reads CASSFSRGSTDTQYF. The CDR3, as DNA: TGTGCCAGCAGCTTCTCACGGGGGAGCACAGATACGCAGTATTTT. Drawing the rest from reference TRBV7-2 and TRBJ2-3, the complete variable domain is GAGVSQSPSNKVTEKGKDVELRCDPISGHTALYWYRQSLGQGLEFLIYFQGNSAPDKSGLPSDRFSAERTGGSVSTLTIQRTQQEDSAVYLCASSFSRGSTDTQYFGPGTRLTVL.

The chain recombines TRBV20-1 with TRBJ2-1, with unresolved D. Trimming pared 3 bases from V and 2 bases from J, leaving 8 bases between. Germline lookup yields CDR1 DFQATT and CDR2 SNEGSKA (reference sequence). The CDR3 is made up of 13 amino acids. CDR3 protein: CSARGPPYNEQFF. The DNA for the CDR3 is TGCAGTGCTAGGGGCCCTCCCTACAATGAGCAGTTCTTC.

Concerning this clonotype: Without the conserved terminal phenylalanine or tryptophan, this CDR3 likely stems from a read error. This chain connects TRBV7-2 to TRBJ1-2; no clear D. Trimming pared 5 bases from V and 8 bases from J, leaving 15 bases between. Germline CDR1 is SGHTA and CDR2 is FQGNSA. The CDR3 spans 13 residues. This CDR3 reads CASSPQERSGYTL. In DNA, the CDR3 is TGTGCCAGCAGCCCCCAAGAACGTTCCGGCTACACCCTC.

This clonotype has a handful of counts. This CDR3 reads CASSLVTGEPTQYF. Here the CDR3 DNA reads TGCGCCAGCAGCTTGGTAACAGGGGAACCGACCCAGTACTTC. The chain links TRBV5-1 to TRBJ2-5; the match to TRBD1 covers 7 bases. Germline CDR1 is SGHRS and CDR2 is YFSETQ. This CDR3 comprises 14 residues. J gave up 7 bases and V 0 bases, and 6 bases lay outside the gene matches.

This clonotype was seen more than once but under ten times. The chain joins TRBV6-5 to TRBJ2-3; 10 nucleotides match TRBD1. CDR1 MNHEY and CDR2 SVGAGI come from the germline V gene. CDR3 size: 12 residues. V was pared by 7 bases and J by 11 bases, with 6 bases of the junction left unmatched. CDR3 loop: CASNGDRGRQYF. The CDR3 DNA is TGTGCCAGCAATGGGGACAGGGGACGGCAGTATTTT.

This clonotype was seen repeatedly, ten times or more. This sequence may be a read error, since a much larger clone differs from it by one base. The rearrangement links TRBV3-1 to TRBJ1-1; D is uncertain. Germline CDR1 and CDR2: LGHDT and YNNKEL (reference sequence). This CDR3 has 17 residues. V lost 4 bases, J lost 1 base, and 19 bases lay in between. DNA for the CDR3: TGTGCCAGCAGCCTCCAAATCGTGGCAGGTGGGAACACTGAAGCTTTCTTT. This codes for CASSLQIVAGGNTEAFF.

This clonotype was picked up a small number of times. CDR3 residues: CASSLVPIETQYF. The CDR3 nucleotides are TGTGCCAGCAGCTTAGTTCCGATAGAGACCCAGTACTTC. V gene TRBV11-2 combines with J gene TRBJ2-5; D call uncertain. This CDR3 comprises 13 residues. Germline V gives CDR1 SGHAT, CDR2 FQNNGV. Trimming shortened V by 1 base and J by 4 bases, and 7 bases separated the two germline ends.

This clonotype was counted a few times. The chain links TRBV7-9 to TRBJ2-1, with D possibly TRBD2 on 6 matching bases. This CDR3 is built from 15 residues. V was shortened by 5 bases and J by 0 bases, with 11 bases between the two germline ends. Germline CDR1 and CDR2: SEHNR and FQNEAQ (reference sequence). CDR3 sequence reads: CASSPSGSSYNEQFF. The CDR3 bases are TGTGCCAGCAGCCCCTCCGGGAGCTCCTACAATGAGCAGTTCTTC.

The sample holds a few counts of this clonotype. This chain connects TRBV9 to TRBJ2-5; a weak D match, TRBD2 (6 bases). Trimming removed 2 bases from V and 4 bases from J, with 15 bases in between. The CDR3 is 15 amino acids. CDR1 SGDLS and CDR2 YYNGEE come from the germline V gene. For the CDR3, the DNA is TGTGCCAGCAGCGTCGGGACTTCTCCATCAGAGACCCAGTACTTC. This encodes CASSVGTSPSETQYF.

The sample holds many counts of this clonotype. CDR3 protein: CASSFTGYEQYF. The CDR3 region has the DNA TGTGCCAGCAGCTTCACAGGGTACGAGCAGTACTTC. This chain connects TRBV7-2 to TRBJ2-7; D may be TRBD1 (6 bases). Germline V gene lookup returns CDR1 SGHTA and CDR2 FQGNSA. The V gene lost 3 bases and the J gene lost 4 bases, with 7 bases spanning the gap. The CDR3 extends over 12 amino acids.